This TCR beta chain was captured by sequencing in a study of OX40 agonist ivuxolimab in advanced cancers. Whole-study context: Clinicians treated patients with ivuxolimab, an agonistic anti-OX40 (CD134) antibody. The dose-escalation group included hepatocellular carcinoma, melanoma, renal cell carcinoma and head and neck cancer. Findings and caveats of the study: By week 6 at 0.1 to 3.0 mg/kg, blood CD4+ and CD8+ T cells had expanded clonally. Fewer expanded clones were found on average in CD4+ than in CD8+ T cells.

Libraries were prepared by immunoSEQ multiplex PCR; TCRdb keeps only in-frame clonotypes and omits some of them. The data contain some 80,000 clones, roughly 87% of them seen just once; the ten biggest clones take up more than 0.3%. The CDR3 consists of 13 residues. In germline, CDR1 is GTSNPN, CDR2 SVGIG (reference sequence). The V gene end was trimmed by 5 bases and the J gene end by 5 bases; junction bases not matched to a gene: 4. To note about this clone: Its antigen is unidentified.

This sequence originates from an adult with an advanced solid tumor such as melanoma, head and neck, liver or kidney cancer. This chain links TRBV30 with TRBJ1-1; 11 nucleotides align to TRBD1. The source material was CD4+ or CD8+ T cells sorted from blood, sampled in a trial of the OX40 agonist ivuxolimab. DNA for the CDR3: TGTGCCTGGGCCGGGGACAGGGGGACTGAAGCTTTCTTT. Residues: CAWAGDRGTEAFF.